These 15 T cell receptor beta chains originate from one sample sequenced in a study of blood T cell repertoires in COVID-19. The method was immunoSEQ multiplex PCR; TCRdb's version includes in-frame clones alone and lacks a portion of them. The sample shows under 400,000 clones, about 89% of them seen only once. Sequencing was done on a sample of PBMCs or T cells enriched from blood (not recorded which). Receptor source: a man aged 35 to 55 in a cohort exposed to, infected with or recovered from COVID-19 (not recorded which).

The gene calls are TRBV28 and TRBJ1-1, with D perhaps TRBD1 (6 bases). The CDR3 is 15 residues long. Germline V gives CDR1 MDHEN, CDR2 SYDVKM. V gave up 5 bases and J gave up 1 base, with 14 bases separating them. CDR3 in amino acids: CASSLPGQRNTEAFF. CDR3 bases: TGTGCCAGCAGTCTCCCTGGACAGAGGAACACTGAAGCTTTCTTT.

The rearrangement joins TRBV30 to TRBJ1-2; TRBD1 might be the D (6 bases). Germline assignment: CDR1 GTSNPN and CDR2 SVGIG (reference sequence). The V end was cut by 2 bases, the J end by 2 bases, with 15 bases between. The CDR3 extends over 15 amino acids. The CDR3 bases are TGTGCCTGGAGTCTGGCAGGGGCTCGGAACTATGGCTACACCTTC. Encoded protein: CAWSLAGARNYGYTF.

The chain joins TRBV9 to TRBJ1-4; 7 nucleotides agree with TRBD1. This CDR3 region has 15 residues. CDR1 and CDR2 from the germline V gene are SGDLS and YYNGEE. The V segment lost 4 bases and the J segment 8 bases; nucleotides outside the gene matches: 11. As DNA, the CDR3 is TGTGCCAGCAGCACTCGACAGGGCTTGAAAGAAAAACTGTTTTTT. It encodes CASSTRQGLKEKLFF.

This clone was recorded only once. The V and J genes are TRBV29-1 and TRBJ2-1; the match to TRBD2 covers 10 bases. CDR1 SQVTM and CDR2 ANQGSEA come from the germline V gene. J was trimmed by 4 bases and V by 2 bases; bases with no gene match: 5. CDR3 length: 15 amino acids. The chain's CDR3 is CSVERLAGLYNEQFF. In DNA, the CDR3 is TGCAGCGTTGAACGACTAGCGGGTCTATACAATGAGCAGTTCTTC.

J is TRBJ1-4 and V is TRBV25-1; perhaps TRBD1 as D (5 bases). V was shortened by 3 bases and J by 5 bases, with 10 bases between the two germline ends. Germline V gene data show CDR1 as MGHDK and CDR2 as SYGVNS. This CDR3 is built from 14 residues. This CDR3 is CASSDPGINEKLFF. In nucleotides, the CDR3 is TGTGCCAGCAGTGACCCAGGGATCAATGAAAAACTGTTTTTT.

The J gene is TRBJ1-2, the V gene TRBV7-9, with D uncertain. This CDR3 comprises 13 residues. The germline V gene encodes CDR1 SEHNR and CDR2 FQNEAQ (reference sequence). The V and J ends lost 2 bases and 2 bases respectively, with 6 bases between them. The CDR3 DNA reads as TGTGCCAGCAGCTTATTGGGCAACTATGGCTACACCTTC. Translation gives CASSLLGNYGYTF.

This clone has only a few counts. Other DNA sequences within the sample encode an identical CDR3. V and J are TRBV5-1 and TRBJ2-6; TRBD1 matches at 8 bases. The CDR3 extends over 15 amino acids. The junction had 4 bases not matched to a gene; V was cut back by 4 bases and J by 4 bases. CDR1 is SGHRS, CDR2 YFSETQ, per germline. DNA for the CDR3: TGCGCCAGCAGCCCCAGGGGGCCCGGGGCCAACGTCCTGACTTTC. This gives the protein CASSPRGPGANVLTF.

The chain uses TRBV3-1 (or the pseudogene TRBV3-2) and TRBJ2-7; 9 bases agree with TRBD2. This CDR3 is 13 amino acids long. Looked up from germline, CDR1 is LGHDT and CDR2 is YNNKEL (reference sequence). Losses at the gene ends were 8 bases for V and 7 bases for J; bases not matched to a gene: 9. As DNA, the CDR3 is TGTGCCAGCGCGCCGGGACTAGCTCTGGAGCAGTACTTC. As protein: CASAPGLALEQYF.

The V and J genes are TRBV4-1 and TRBJ2-2; 8 nucleotides agree with TRBD1. This CDR3 contains 14 residues. From germline, CDR1 is MGHRA and CDR2 YSYEKL. V was pared by 6 bases and J by 8 bases, with 8 bases of the junction left unmatched. The CDR3 nucleotides read TGCGCCAGCAGAACAAGACAGGGGTATGGGGAGCTGTTTTTT. Translation: CASRTRQGYGELFF.

The genes are TRBV7-9 and TRBJ2-5; D is perhaps TRBD1 (6 bases). Per germline, CDR1 SEHNR and CDR2 FQNEAQ (reference sequence). V was shortened by 1 base and J by 5 bases, with 17 bases between the two germline ends. This CDR3 is built from 16 residues. This CDR3 is CASSLGSWGLVETQYF. DNA for the CDR3: TGTGCCAGCAGCTTAGGCTCGTGGGGGCTGGTGGAGACCCAGTACTTC.

This chain joins TRBV28 and TRBJ1-4; D uncertain. The V end lost 5 bases, the J end lost 8 bases, and 18 bases lay between the germline ends. The germline gives CDR1 MDHEN, CDR2 SYDVKM. The CDR3 covers 15 residues. CDR3 sequence reads: CASSLPARRREKLFF. CDR3 bases: TGTGCCAGCAGTCTTCCGGCACGGAGGAGGGAAAAACTGTTTTTT. Together with reference TRBV28 and TRBJ1-4, the CDR3 gives the full variable domain: DVKVTQSSRYLVKRTGEKVFLECVQDMDHENMFWYRQDPGLGLRLIYFSYDVKMKEKGDIPEGYSVSREKKERFSLILESASTNQTSMYLCASSLPARRREKLFFGSGTQLSVL.

This sequence joins TRBV5-1 and TRBJ1-1, with TRBD1 identical over 8 bases. This CDR3 contains 15 residues. Losses at the gene ends were 0 bases for V and 5 bases for J; bases not matched to a gene: 6. Germline lookup yields CDR1 SGHRS and CDR2 YFSETQ. CDR3 sequence: CASSLDGRGRTEAFF. The CDR3 DNA reads TGCGCCAGCAGCTTGGATGGCAGGGGGCGAACTGAAGCTTTCTTT. Complete variable domain (other parts from reference TRBV5-1 and TRBJ1-1): KAGVTQTPRYLIKTRGQQVTLSCSPISGHRSVSWYQQTPGQGLQFLFEYFSETQRNKGNFPGRFSGRQFSNSRSEMNVSTLELGDSALYLCASSLDGRGRTEAFFGQGTRLTVV.

The chain links TRBV7-9 to TRBJ1-6; 7 bases match TRBD1. This CDR3 has 17 amino acids. The germline V gene encodes CDR1 SEHNR and CDR2 FQNEAQ (reference sequence). Trimming removed 5 bases from V and 0 bases from J; junction bases left unmatched: 7. DNA for the CDR3: TGTGCCAGCAGCCCCGGGACAGTGAGCTCCTATAATTCACCCCTCCACTTT. It translates to CASSPGTVSSYNSPLHF.

The chain couples TRBV29-1 to TRBJ2-7; TRBD2 matches 13 bases. This CDR3 has 15 residues. V trimming: 6 bases; J trimming: 5 bases; junction bases outside the gene matches: 10. Germline V CDR1 and CDR2: SQVTM, ANQGSEA. The CDR3 nucleotides are TGCAGCGTAAAAGGGACTAGCGGGAATCACCACGAGCAGTACTTC. Its protein is CSVKGTSGNHHEQYF.

The chain couples TRBV3-1 (or the pseudogene TRBV3-2) to TRBJ2-3; 10 bases fit TRBD2. Germline CDR1 and CDR2: LGHDT and YNNKEL (reference sequence). Trimming at V came to 5 bases and at J to 1 base, leaving 6 bases not matched to a gene. This CDR3 spans 16 amino acids. In DNA form, the CDR3 reads TGTGCCAGCAGCTTCTTAGGACTAGCGGGCACAGATACGCAGTATTTT. Translation gives CASSFLGLAGTDTQYF.